The clone carrying this T cell receptor (beta chain) has only a few counts. Its specificity is not known. The data belong to a study of T cell repertoires in cytomegalovirus infection. Study overall: Peptides in the study included HLA-C-restricted and HLA-B-restricted CMV epitopes. Public TCR beta signature analysis indicated the presence of both CMV infection and matching HLA type.

TCRdb passed the reads through MiXCR, listing each CDR3 protein once. The top ten clones hold under 15% of a sample with roughly 920,000 distinct CDR3 sequences, roughly 30% of them seen once. The CDR3 extends over 10 amino acids. V lost 10 bases to trimming and J lost 8 bases, with 11 bases between them. Germline V gives CDR1 SGHTA, CDR2 FQGNSA. Findings of the study overall: Individuals carrying CMV plus the relevant HLA were identified by cumulative frequency of public TCR beta families.

The specimen comprised cultured CD8+ T cells from PBMCs, sampled from culture after CMV antigen stimulation. The clonotype comes from a human donor in good health (CMV status not recorded). Some clones in this sample may be carry-over from other donors' samples. This chain uses TRBV7-2 with TRBJ1-2; tentatively, D is TRBD1 (5 bases). CDR3 loop: CATGGAGYTF. The DNA of the CDR3 is TGTGCCACCGGTGGGGCCGGCTACACCTTC.